Listed below are T cell receptor beta chains from one sample, sequenced in a study of cytomegalovirus exposure and HLA in healthy donors. Here immunoSEQ multiplex PCR was the method, and the copy in TCRdb shows in-frame clones only, minus some. This repertoire shows some 140,000 clones, roughly 77% found once; its top ten account for over 4%. Specimen: PBMCs. The receptors here all came from a man aged 30 to 39 in good health. CDR3s include the opening cysteine and the closing phenylalanine or tryptophan. The D gene is left open where the match is weak. Clone size is shown for a subset of rows, as once, few, many or a class of expanded clone.

d_call j_call v_call clone_size cdr3_aa cdr3_nt
NA TRBJ2-5 TRBV7-9 NA CSSSSEGSETQYF TGTTCCAGCAGCTCGGAGGGTTCGGAGACCCAGTACTTC
TRBD1 TRBJ2-1 TRBV25-1 NA CASSEYMGTGRNEQFF TGTGCCAGCAGTGAATATATGGGGACAGGTAGGAATGAGCAGTTCTTC
TRBD2 TRBJ2-1 TRBV7-9 NA CASSTKASGGTNEQFF TGTGCCAGCAGCACCAAGGCTAGCGGGGGAACCAATGAGCAGTTCTTC
TRBD2 TRBJ2-7 TRBV25-1 NA CASSEGLSPGGKQYF TGTGCCAGCAGTGAGGGACTCTCCCCGGGAGGGAAGCAGTACTTC
NA TRBJ2-5 TRBV7-9 NA CSSSLVSSETQYF TGTTCCAGCAGCTTAGTCTCCTCAGAGACCCAGTACTTC
NA TRBJ2-3 TRBV29-1 NA CSVEPGGKDTQYF TGCAGCGTTGAACCCGGGGGAAAAGATACGCAGTATTTT
TRBD2 TRBJ2-3 TRBV2 NA CASSVSQGLGRDTQYF TGTGCCAGCAGTGTCTCTCAGGGACTAGGACGGGATACGCAGTATTTT
TRBD1 TRBJ1-4 TRBV11-3 once CASSWGTGEGEKLFF TGTGCCAGCAGCTGGGGGACAGGGGAAGGGGAAAAACTGTTTTTT
TRBD2 TRBJ2-1 TRBV13 NA CASSSSLAGNNEQFF TGTGCCAGCAGCTCATCTCTAGCGGGTAACAATGAGCAGTTCTTC
TRBD2 TRBJ2-7 TRBV9 NA CASSVGGLAGAYEQYF TGTGCCAGCAGCGTAGGAGGACTAGCGGGAGCCTACGAGCAGTACTTC
NA TRBJ2-7 TRBV5-1 NA CASSYLGDSSYEQYF TGCGCCAGCAGCTACCTCGGAGACAGCTCCTACGAGCAGTACTTC
NA TRBJ2-7 TRBV14 NA CASGNSRVRLYEQYF TGTGCCAGCGGCAATTCCAGGGTCCGGCTCTACGAGCAGTACTTC
NA TRBJ1-1 TRBV10-1 NA CASSAGVVTEAFF TGCGCCAGTTCGGCAGGGGTGGTCACTGAAGCTTTCTTT
NA TRBJ1-2 TRBV5-6 NA CASSLATGWDYGYTF TGTGCCAGCAGCTTGGCCACCGGGTGGGACTATGGCTACACCTTC
NA TRBJ1-2 TRBV7-3 once CASSPSPDIGGYTF TGTGCCAGCAGCCCCTCCCCCGACATAGGTGGCTACACCTTC
NA TRBJ1-5 TRBV25-1 NA CASRGPWNQPQHF TGTGCCAGCCGAGGCCCGTGGAATCAGCCCCAGCATTTT
TRBD1 TRBJ1-2 TRBV18 NA CASSPDRNYGYTF TGTGCCAGCTCACCGGACAGGAACTATGGCTACACCTTC
NA TRBJ1-5 TRBV18 NA CASSPGEDQPQHF TGTGCCAGCTCACCAGGGGAGGATCAGCCCCAGCATTTT
TRBD2 TRBJ2-4 TRBV19 NA CASSIRGAGVVNIQYF TGTGCCAGTAGTATAAGGGGAGCGGGAGTGGTAAACATTCAGTACTTC
NA TRBJ2-1 TRBV2 NA CAPKKGGNEQFF TGTGCCCCGAAGAAAGGGGGCAATGAGCAGTTCTTC
NA TRBJ2-1 TRBV7-6 NA CASSPGQMTYNEQFF TGTGCCAGCAGCCCAGGACAGATGACCTACAATGAGCAGTTCTTC
NA TRBJ2-2 TRBV7-9 NA CSSSQLGELFF TGTTCCAGCAGCCAACTCGGGGAGCTGTTTTTT
TRBD2 TRBJ2-5 TRBV27 NA CASSLWTSGREQYF TGTGCCAGCAGTTTATGGACTAGCGGGAGGGAGCAGTACTTC
TRBD1 TRBJ2-7 TRBV5-1 NA CASSRGQFYEQYF TGCGCCAGCAGCCGGGGACAGTTCTACGAGCAGTACTTC
TRBD1 TRBJ1-5 TRBV7-2 NA CASSLVAGGQGVGPQHF TGTGCCAGCAGCTTAGTGGCGGGGGGACAGGGAGTCGGGCCCCAGCATTTT
NA TRBJ2-1 TRBV12-5 NA CASGFLEGSGTSYNEQFF TGTGCTAGTGGTTTTCTTGAAGGTAGCGGAACATCCTACAATGAGCAGTTCTTC
TRBD2 TRBJ2-7 TRBV27 NA CASSSSGRANEQYF TGTGCCAGCAGCTCTAGCGGGAGGGCCAACGAGCAGTACTTC
TRBD1 TRBJ1-5 TRBV27 NA CASSPETGYQPQHF TGTGCCAGCAGTCCGGAGACAGGGTATCAGCCCCAGCATTTT